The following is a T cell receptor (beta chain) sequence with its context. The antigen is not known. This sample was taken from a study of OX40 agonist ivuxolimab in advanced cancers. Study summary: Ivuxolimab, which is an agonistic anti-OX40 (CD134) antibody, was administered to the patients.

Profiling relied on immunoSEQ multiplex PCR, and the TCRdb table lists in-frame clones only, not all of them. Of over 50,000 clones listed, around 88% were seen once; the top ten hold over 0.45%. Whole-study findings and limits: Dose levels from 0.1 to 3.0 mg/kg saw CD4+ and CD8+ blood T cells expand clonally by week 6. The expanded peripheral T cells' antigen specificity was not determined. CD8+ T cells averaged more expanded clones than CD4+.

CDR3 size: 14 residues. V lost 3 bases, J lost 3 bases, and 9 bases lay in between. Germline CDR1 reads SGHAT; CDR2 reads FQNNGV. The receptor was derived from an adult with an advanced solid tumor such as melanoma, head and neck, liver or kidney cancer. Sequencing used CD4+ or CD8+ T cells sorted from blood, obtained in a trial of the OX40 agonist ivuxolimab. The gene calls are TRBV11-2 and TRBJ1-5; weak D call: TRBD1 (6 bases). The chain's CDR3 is CASSLGQVNQPQHF. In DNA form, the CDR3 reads TGTGCCAGCAGCTTGGGACAAGTCAATCAGCCCCAGCATTTT.